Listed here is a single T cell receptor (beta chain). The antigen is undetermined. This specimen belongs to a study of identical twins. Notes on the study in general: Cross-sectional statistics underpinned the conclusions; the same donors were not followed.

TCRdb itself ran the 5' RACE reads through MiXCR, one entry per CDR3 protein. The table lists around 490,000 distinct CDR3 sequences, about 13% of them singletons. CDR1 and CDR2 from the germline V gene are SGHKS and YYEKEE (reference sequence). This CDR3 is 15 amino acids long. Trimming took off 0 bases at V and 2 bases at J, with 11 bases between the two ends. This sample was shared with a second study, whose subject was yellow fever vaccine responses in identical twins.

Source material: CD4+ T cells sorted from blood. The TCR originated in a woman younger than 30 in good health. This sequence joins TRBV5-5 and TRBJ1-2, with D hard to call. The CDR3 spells CASSLAQPLNYGYTF. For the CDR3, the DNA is TGTGCCAGCAGCTTGGCTCAGCCTTTGAACTATGGCTACACCTTC.